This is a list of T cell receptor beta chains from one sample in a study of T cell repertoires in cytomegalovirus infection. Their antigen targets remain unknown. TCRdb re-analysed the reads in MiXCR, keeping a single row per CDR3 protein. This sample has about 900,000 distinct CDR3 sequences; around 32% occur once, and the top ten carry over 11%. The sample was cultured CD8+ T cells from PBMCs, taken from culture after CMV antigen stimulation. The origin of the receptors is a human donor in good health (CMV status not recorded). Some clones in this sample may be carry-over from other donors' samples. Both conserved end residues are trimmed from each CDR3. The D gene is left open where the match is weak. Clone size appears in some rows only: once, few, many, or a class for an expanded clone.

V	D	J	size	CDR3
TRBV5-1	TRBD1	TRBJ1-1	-	ASSGERDRATEAF
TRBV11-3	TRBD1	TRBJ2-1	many	ASSSPYGTENEQF
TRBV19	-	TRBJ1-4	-	VSSGLNEKLF
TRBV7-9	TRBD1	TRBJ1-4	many	ASSPRQGPHEKLF
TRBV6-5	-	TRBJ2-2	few	ASTPGVWTGELF
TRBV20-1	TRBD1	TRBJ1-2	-	SARRQGYGYT
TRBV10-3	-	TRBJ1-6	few	AISGGGTGSPLH
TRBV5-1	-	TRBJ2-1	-	ASSSGYGVSPYWEQF
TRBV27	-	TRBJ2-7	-	ASSLLEGFHEQY
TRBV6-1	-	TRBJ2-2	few	ASSESGFLNTGELF
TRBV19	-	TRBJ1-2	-	ASSIYRPSQDYGYT
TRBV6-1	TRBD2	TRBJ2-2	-	ASSEAGTSGEYPNTGELF
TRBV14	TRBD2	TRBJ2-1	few	ASSPRGGISYNEQF
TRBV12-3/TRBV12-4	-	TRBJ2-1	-	ASSLFDASYNEQF
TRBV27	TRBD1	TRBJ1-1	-	ANSSGTGAF
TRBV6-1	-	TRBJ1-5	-	ANGELYSNQPQH
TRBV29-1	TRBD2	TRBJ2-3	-	SVEGLAGGRTDTQY
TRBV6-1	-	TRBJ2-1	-	ASSEATGRVEQF
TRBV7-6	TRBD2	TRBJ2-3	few	ASSLSGGTAGDTQY